These 6 T cell receptor beta chains originate from one sample sequenced in a study of CD8+ T cells in alopecia areata. Treatment given: oral pan-JAK inhibitor, 5-10 mg twice daily. Following RNA extraction, reverse transcription yielded cDNA that acted as the sequencing template. The method was immunoSEQ multiplex PCR; TCRdb's version includes in-frame clones alone and lacks a portion of them. This sample has more than 150,000 clones, with 50% to 60% found just once. The sequencing here drew on CD4+ T cells sorted from blood, taken at week 4, from a patient treated with tofacitinib. The receptors originated from a human donor with alopecia areata.

DNA for the CDR3: TGTGCCAGCAGCCTCAGGACAGAAGAGACCCAGTACTTC. Protein: CASSLRTEETQYF. J is TRBJ2-5 and V is TRBV7-2, with D possibly TRBD1 on 6 matching bases. Germline values: CDR1 SGHTA, CDR2 FQGNSA. This CDR3 region has 13 residues. V was cut by 5 bases and J by 3 bases, with 10 bases left in between.

About this clone itself: Its ends do not fully match the called genes, so a read error is possible. The chain has TRBV7-7 and TRBJ2-5; 7 positions match TRBD1. This CDR3 spans 14 amino acids. The germline gives CDR1 SSHAT, CDR2 FNYEAQ (reference sequence). In nucleotides, the CDR3 is TGTGCTAGCAGCCCAATACAGGGGCAAGAGACCCAGTACTTC. It codes for CASSPIQGQETQYF.

The V gene is TRBV25-1, the J gene TRBJ1-2; D is perhaps TRBD1 (5 bases). The germline V gene encodes CDR1 MGHDK and CDR2 SYGVNS. Trimming removed 2 bases at V and 8 bases at J, with 18 bases between. This CDR3 region has 15 residues. The CDR3 protein is CASSERGTWGAGYTF. CDR3 DNA: TGTGCCAGCAGTGAACGAGGGACCTGGGGAGCAGGCTACACCTTC.

The rearrangement uses TRBV29-1 and TRBJ1-2; the match to TRBD1 covers 11 bases. V was pared by 4 bases and J by 3 bases, with 7 bases of the junction left unmatched. This CDR3 spans 15 amino acids. CDR1 and CDR2 from the germline V gene are SQVTM and ANQGSEA. The CDR3 sequence: CSVASRGQGDYGYTF. The CDR3 nucleotides are TGCAGCGTTGCCTCGAGGGGACAGGGGGACTATGGCTACACCTTC. Full variable domain (rest looked up from reference TRBV29-1 and TRBJ1-2): SAVISQKPSRDICQRGTSLTIQCQVDSQVTMMFWYRQQPGQSLTLIATANQGSEATYESGFVIDKFPISRPNLTFSTLTVSNMSPEDSSIYLCSVASRGQGDYGYTFGSGTRLTVV.

This clone was observed a few times. The chain is built from TRBV7-9 and TRBJ2-6; no clear D. The CDR3 loop spans 14 amino acids. Looked up from germline, CDR1 is SEHNR and CDR2 is FQNEAQ (reference sequence). V lost 3 bases, J lost 0 bases, and 3 bases lay in between. CDR3 residues: CASSFASGANVLTF. CDR3 nucleotide sequence: TGTGCCAGCAGCTTCGCCTCTGGGGCCAACGTCCTGACTTTC.

The rearrangement joins TRBV7-8 to TRBJ2-7; 7 nucleotides line up with TRBD1. The CDR3 consists of 16 residues. Per the germline V gene, CDR1 is SGHVS and CDR2 is FQNEAQ. V was clipped by 4 bases and J by 0 bases; unmatched bases: 9. CDR3 nucleotides: TGTGCCAGCAGCTCAGGACCGACAGGGAGCTCCTACGAGCAGTACTTC. Amino acid sequence: CASSSGPTGSSYEQYF.